This TCR beta chain emerged from a study of T cell responses to AZD1222 COVID-19 vaccine. Germline V CDR1 and CDR2: SNHLY, FYNNEI. CDR3 length: 13 amino acids. Deletions cut 6 bases from V and 3 bases from J, with 11 bases between. Some clones are missing from TCRdb's copy, which holds only in-frame ones; the method was immunoSEQ multiplex PCR. The sample records approximately 200,000 clones, around 90% being singletons. Sample: peripheral blood, taken on day 0 of AZD1222 vaccination. The chain is built from TRBV2 and TRBJ1-2; the D is unclear. The clonotype was recovered from an adult in good health. CDR3 sequence: CASRVYTDYGYTF. The CDR3 region has the DNA TGTGCCAGCAGAGTATACACGGACTATGGCTACACCTTC. The entire variable domain, with the rest obtained from reference TRBV2 and TRBJ1-2, is as follows: EPEVTQTPSHQVTQMGQEVILRCVPISNHLYFYWYRQILGQKVEFLVSFYNNEISEKSEIFDDQFSVERPDGSNFTLKIRSTKLEDSAMYFCASRVYTDYGYTFGSGTRLTVV.